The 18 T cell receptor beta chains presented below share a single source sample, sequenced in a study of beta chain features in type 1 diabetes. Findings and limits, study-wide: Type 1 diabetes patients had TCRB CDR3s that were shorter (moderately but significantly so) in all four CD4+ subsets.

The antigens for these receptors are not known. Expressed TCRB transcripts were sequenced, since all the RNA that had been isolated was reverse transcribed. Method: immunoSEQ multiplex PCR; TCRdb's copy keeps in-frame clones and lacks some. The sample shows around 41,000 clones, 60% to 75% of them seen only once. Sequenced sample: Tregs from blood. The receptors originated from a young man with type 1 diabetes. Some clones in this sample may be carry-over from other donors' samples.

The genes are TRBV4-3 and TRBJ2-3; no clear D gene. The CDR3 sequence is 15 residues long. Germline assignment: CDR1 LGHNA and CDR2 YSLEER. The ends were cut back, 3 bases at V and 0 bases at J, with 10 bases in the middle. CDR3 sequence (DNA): TGCGCCAGCAGCCACGACTCCCACAGCACAGATACGCAGTATTTT. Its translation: CASSHDSHSTDTQYF.

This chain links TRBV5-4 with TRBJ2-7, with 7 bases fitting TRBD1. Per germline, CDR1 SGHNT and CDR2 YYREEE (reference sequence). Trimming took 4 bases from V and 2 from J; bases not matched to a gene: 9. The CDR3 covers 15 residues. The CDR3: CASSPPRGRTYEQYF. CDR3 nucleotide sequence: TGTGCCAGCAGCCCGCCTAGGGGGCGTACCTACGAGCAGTACTTC.

DNA for the CDR3: TGTGCCTGGAGTGTTCGGACAGGTGGGCAGCCCCAGCATTTT. Translated, it gives CAWSVRTGGQPQHF. The chain couples TRBV30 to TRBJ1-5; the match to TRBD1 covers 7 bases. CDR1 GTSNPN and CDR2 SVGIG come from the germline V gene (reference sequence). V lost 0 bases to trimming and J lost 7 bases; unmatched junction nucleotides: 6. The CDR3 covers 14 residues.

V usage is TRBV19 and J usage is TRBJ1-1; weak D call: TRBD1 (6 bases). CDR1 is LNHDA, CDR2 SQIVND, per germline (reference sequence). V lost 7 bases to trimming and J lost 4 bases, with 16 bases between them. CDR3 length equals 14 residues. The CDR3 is CASNQGSAGTEAFF. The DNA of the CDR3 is TGTGCCAGTAATCAGGGGTCTGCGGGCACTGAAGCTTTCTTT.

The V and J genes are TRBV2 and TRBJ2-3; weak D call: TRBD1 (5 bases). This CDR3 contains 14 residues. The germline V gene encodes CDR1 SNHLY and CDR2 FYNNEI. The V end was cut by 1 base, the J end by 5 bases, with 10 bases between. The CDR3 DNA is TGTGCCAGCAGTGAAGGACAGCAGGGAGATACGCAGTATTTT. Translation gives CASSEGQQGDTQYF. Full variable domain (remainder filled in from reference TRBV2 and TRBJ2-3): EPEVTQTPSHQVTQMGQEVILRCVPISNHLYFYWYRQILGQKVEFLVSFYNNEISEKSEIFDDQFSVERPDGSNFTLKIRSTKLEDSAMYFCASSEGQQGDTQYFGPGTRLTVL.

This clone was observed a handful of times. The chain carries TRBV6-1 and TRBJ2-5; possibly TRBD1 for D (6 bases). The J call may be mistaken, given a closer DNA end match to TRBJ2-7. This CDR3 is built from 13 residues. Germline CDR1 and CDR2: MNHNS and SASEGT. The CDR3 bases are TGTGCCAGCACTCCTGGACAGAAGTACGAGCAGTACTTC. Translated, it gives CASTPGQKYEQYF.

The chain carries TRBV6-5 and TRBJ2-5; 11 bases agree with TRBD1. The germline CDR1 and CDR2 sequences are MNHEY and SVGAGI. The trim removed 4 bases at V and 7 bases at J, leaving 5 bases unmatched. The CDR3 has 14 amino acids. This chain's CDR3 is CASSWTGGSGTQYF. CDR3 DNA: TGTGCCAGCAGTTGGACAGGGGGCTCCGGGACCCAGTACTTC.

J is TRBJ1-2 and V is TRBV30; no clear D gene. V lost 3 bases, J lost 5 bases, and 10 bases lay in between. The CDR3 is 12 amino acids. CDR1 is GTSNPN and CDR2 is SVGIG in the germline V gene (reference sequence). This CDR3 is CAWSTAGYGYTF. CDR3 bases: TGTGCCTGGAGCACAGCGGGATATGGCTACACCTTC.

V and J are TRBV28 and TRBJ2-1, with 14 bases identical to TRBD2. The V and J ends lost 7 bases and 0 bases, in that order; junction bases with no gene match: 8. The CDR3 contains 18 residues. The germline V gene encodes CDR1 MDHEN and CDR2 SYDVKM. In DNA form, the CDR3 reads TGTGCCAGCACCAGGGGACTAGCGGGGGACCCCTCCTACAATGAGCAGTTCTTC. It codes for CASTRGLAGDPSYNEQFF.

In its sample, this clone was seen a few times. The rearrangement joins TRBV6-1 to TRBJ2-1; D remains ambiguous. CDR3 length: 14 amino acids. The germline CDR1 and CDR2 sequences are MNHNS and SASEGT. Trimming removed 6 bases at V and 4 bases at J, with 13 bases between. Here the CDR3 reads CASRRRDSYNEQFF. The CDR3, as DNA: TGTGCCAGCAGACGCAGAGACTCTTACAATGAGCAGTTCTTC.

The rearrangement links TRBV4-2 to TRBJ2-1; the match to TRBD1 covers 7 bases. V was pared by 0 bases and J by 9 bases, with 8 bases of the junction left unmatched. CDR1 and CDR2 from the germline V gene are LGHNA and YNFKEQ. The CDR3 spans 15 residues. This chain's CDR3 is CASSQDAQGGGEQFF. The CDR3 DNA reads TGTGCCAGCAGCCAAGATGCACAAGGGGGCGGTGAGCAGTTCTTC.

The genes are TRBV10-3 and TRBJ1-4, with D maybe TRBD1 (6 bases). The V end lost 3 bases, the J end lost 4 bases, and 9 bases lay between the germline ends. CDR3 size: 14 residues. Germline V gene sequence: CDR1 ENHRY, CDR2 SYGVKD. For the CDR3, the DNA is TGTGCCATCAGTGAAGGACAGCTTAATGAAAAACTGTTTTTT. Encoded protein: CAISEGQLNEKLFF.

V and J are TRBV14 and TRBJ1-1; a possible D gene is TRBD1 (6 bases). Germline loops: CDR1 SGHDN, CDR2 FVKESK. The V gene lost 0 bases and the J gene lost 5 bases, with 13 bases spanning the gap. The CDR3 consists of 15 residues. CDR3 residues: CASSQDLTRGTEAFF. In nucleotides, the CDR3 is TGTGCCAGCAGCCAAGACCTCACGAGGGGGACTGAAGCTTTCTTT.

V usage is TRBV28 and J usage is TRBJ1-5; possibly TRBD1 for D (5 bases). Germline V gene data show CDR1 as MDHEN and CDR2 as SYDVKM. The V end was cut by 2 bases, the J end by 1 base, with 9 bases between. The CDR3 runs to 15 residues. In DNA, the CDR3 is TGTGCCAGCAGTTTAAGGGGAGGAAGCAATCAGCCCCAGCATTTT. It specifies CASSLRGGSNQPQHF.

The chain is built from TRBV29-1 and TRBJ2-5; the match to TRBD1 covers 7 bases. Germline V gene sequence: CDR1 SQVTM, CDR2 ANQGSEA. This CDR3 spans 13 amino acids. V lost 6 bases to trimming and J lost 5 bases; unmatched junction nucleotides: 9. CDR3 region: CSVGRDSYETQYF. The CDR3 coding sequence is TGCAGCGTGGGCCGGGACAGCTATGAGACCCAGTACTTC.

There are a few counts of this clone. CDR3 nucleotides: TGTGCCAGCAGGCGACAGGACAGGGGGCCCACTGAAGCTTTCTTT. Translated, it gives CASRRQDRGPTEAFF. This sequence joins TRBV5-4 and TRBJ1-1; 11 nucleotides match TRBD1. This CDR3 contains 15 residues. V was clipped by 5 bases and J by 4 bases; unmatched bases: 7. Germline CDR1 and CDR2: SGHNT and YYREEE (reference sequence).

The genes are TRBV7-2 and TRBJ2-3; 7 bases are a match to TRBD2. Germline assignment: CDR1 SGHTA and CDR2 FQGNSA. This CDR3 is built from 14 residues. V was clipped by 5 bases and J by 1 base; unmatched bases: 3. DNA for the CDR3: TGTGCCAGCAGCCCAACTAGCGGCACAGATACGCAGTATTTT. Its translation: CASSPTSGTDTQYF.

The CDR3 DNA is TGTGCCAGCAGCTCTGGTGGCGGCGCCCAGTACTTC. This sequence encodes CASSSGGGAQYF. The chain couples TRBV7-9 to TRBJ2-5; no firm D call. This CDR3 is built from 12 residues. Trimming left V 4 bases short and J 9 bases short, with 12 bases between. CDR1 is SEHNR, CDR2 FQNEAQ, per germline (reference sequence).